This TCR beta chain was captured by sequencing in a study of identifying expanded T cells in peripheral blood. Clones were read by immunoSEQ multiplex PCR, and TCRdb kept only the in-frame ones, dropping some. The table shows around 130,000 clones, with 75% to 90% occurring only once. This CDR3 has 14 amino acids. The germline V and J ends were trimmed by 7 bases and 5 bases, with 17 bases remaining between them. CDR1 MDHEN and CDR2 SYDVKM come from the germline V gene. The sample comprised blood. The chain joins TRBV28 to TRBJ2-5; D is perhaps TRBD2 (5 bases). The TCR sequence derives from a person aged 18 to 75 in good health. Here the CDR3 DNA reads TGTGCCAGCAATTTCCCGTCCCGCGGGGAGACCCAGTACTTC. Amino acids: CASNFPSRGETQYF.